The 8 T cell receptor beta chains in this list originate from one sample, sequenced in a study of blood T cell repertoires in COVID-19. Clones were read by immunoSEQ multiplex PCR, and TCRdb kept only the in-frame ones, dropping some. This sample has 100,000 to 150,000 clones, with roughly 90% found just once. Material: peripheral blood. The receptors were gathered from a woman older than 75 with acute or convalescent COVID-19.

V and J are TRBV9 and TRBJ2-1; tentative D call: TRBD1 (6 bases). This CDR3 contains 14 residues. V was clipped by 3 bases and J by 7 bases, with 14 bases between them. From germline, CDR1 is SGDLS and CDR2 YYNGEE. The CDR3 region has the DNA TGTGCCAGCAGCGCCGAAGGGGGATGGAATGAGCAGTTCTTC. It codes for CASSAEGGWNEQFF.

This clone appeared once. The chain links TRBV15 to TRBJ1-6; 10 nucleotides align to TRBD1. Germline V gives CDR1 LNHNV, CDR2 YYDKDF (reference sequence). After removal of 4 bases from V and 7 bases from J, the junction contained 7 bases not matched to a gene. The CDR3 length is 16 residues. CDR3 DNA: TGTGCCACCAGCATTAGAGGGACAGGGGAAAATTCACCCCTCCACTTT. Translation gives CATSIRGTGENSPLHF.

The chain carries TRBV19 and TRBJ2-5; 10 bases fit TRBD1. V lost 4 bases to trimming and J lost 5 bases; unmatched junction nucleotides: 7. The CDR3 length is 15 residues. Germline CDR1 is LNHDA and CDR2 is SQIVND (reference sequence). The CDR3 here is CASSNRDRGPETQYF. CDR3 in DNA: TGTGCCAGTAGTAATAGGGACAGGGGACCGGAGACCCAGTACTTC.

The CDR3 region is CASSLLTGGSYEQYF. The CDR3 region has the DNA TGTGCCAGCAGTTTATTGACAGGGGGGTCCTACGAGCAGTACTTC. J is TRBJ2-7 and V is TRBV28, with 9 bases fitting TRBD1. V trimming: 1 base; J trimming: 1 base; junction bases outside the gene matches: 2. The CDR3 runs to 15 residues. Germline loops: CDR1 MDHEN, CDR2 SYDVKM.

This sequence joins TRBV7-3 and TRBJ1-6, with a weak D call TRBD1 (6 bases). Germline V gene lookup returns CDR1 SGHTA and CDR2 FQGTGA. The CDR3 is 14 residues long. V lost 1 base to trimming and J lost 7 bases, with 8 bases between them. In nucleotides, the CDR3 is TGTGCCAGCAGCTTAAGGACAGAGAATTCACCCCTCCACTTT. It is translated as CASSLRTENSPLHF.

CDR3 DNA: TGTGCCAGCAGTTTACTAGGGGGCTACAGCTCCTACGAGCAGTACTTC. It specifies CASSLLGGYSSYEQYF. The chain employs TRBV5-5 and TRBJ2-7, with 7 positions matching TRBD1. The V and J ends lost 5 bases and 0 bases, in that order; junction bases with no gene match: 11. The CDR3 covers 16 residues. Germline CDR1 reads SGHKS; CDR2 reads YYEKEE (reference sequence).

The chain recombines TRBV2 with TRBJ1-5, with 9 bases fitting TRBD1. The V and J ends lost 7 bases and 5 bases, in that order; junction bases with no gene match: 6. This CDR3 is built from 14 residues. CDR1 and CDR2 from the germline V gene are SNHLY and FYNNEI. Here the CDR3 reads CASKWGQGDQPQHF. DNA for the CDR3: TGTGCCAGCAAGTGGGGACAGGGAGATCAGCCCCAGCATTTT.

The V call is TRBV7-9, the J call TRBJ1-4; the D gene is possibly TRBD1 (5 bases). V was trimmed by 1 base and J by 4 bases, leaving 13 bases between them. Germline lookup yields CDR1 SEHNR and CDR2 FQNEAQ (reference sequence). This CDR3 comprises 16 residues. As DNA, the CDR3 is TGTGCCAGCAGCTTAGGGTCCGGGGGATATAATGAAAAACTGTTTTTT. As protein: CASSLGSGGYNEKLFF.